This TCR beta chain was found in a study of blood T cell repertoires in COVID-19. CDR1 is SGHNT, CDR2 YYREEE, per germline (reference sequence). The V and J ends lost 0 bases and 3 bases respectively, with 7 bases between them. The CDR3 has 13 amino acids. Original data processing: Amplifying reference gene primers gave estimates of nucleated cell counts. The assay was immunoSEQ multiplex PCR, and TCRdb's table has in-frame clones only and misses some. V, J and clone size derive from that table, while D and trimming were established from the DNA sequence. Of roughly 130,000 clones detected, about 86% appear once; the ten largest clones hold around 2.3%. Participant-reported clinical history was the basis for cohort assignment. The recovered donors of Cohort 3 showed two negative PCRs, clearance, or symptom resolution.

The receptor's source is a woman aged 50 to 60 who had recovered from COVID-19. The genes are TRBV5-4 and TRBJ2-7; D ambiguous. Sample: PBMCs or T cells enriched from blood (not recorded which). CDR3 sequence reads: CASSLEQFYEQYF. The CDR3, as DNA: TGTGCCAGCAGCTTGGAACAGTTCTACGAGCAGTACTTC.